The clone carrying this T cell receptor beta chain was counted many times. The sample is drawn from a study of T-cell memory formation after mild COVID-19. Germline values: CDR1 SNHLY, CDR2 FYNNEI. The trim removed 6 bases at V and 0 bases at J, leaving 10 bases unmatched. This CDR3 is built from 18 residues. TCRdb re-called the 5' RACE reads through MiXCR, storing one row per CDR3 protein. Altogether some 86,000 distinct CDR3 sequences are present, 20% to 30% being singletons, with the ten largest covering under 55%. The sequenced sample was PBMCs or a T cell subset sorted from them (not recorded which). The chain couples TRBV2 to TRBJ2-2; TRBD2 matches 10 bases. The receptor was derived from a man aged 18 to 30 who had mild COVID-19 (a few samples of this study predate the infection). Cell type and time point are not known. In DNA form, the CDR3 reads TGTGCCAGCAGCACCCGTCTCCTAGCGGGGGCGAACACCGGGGAGCTGTTTTTT. It translates to CASSTRLLAGANTGELFF.